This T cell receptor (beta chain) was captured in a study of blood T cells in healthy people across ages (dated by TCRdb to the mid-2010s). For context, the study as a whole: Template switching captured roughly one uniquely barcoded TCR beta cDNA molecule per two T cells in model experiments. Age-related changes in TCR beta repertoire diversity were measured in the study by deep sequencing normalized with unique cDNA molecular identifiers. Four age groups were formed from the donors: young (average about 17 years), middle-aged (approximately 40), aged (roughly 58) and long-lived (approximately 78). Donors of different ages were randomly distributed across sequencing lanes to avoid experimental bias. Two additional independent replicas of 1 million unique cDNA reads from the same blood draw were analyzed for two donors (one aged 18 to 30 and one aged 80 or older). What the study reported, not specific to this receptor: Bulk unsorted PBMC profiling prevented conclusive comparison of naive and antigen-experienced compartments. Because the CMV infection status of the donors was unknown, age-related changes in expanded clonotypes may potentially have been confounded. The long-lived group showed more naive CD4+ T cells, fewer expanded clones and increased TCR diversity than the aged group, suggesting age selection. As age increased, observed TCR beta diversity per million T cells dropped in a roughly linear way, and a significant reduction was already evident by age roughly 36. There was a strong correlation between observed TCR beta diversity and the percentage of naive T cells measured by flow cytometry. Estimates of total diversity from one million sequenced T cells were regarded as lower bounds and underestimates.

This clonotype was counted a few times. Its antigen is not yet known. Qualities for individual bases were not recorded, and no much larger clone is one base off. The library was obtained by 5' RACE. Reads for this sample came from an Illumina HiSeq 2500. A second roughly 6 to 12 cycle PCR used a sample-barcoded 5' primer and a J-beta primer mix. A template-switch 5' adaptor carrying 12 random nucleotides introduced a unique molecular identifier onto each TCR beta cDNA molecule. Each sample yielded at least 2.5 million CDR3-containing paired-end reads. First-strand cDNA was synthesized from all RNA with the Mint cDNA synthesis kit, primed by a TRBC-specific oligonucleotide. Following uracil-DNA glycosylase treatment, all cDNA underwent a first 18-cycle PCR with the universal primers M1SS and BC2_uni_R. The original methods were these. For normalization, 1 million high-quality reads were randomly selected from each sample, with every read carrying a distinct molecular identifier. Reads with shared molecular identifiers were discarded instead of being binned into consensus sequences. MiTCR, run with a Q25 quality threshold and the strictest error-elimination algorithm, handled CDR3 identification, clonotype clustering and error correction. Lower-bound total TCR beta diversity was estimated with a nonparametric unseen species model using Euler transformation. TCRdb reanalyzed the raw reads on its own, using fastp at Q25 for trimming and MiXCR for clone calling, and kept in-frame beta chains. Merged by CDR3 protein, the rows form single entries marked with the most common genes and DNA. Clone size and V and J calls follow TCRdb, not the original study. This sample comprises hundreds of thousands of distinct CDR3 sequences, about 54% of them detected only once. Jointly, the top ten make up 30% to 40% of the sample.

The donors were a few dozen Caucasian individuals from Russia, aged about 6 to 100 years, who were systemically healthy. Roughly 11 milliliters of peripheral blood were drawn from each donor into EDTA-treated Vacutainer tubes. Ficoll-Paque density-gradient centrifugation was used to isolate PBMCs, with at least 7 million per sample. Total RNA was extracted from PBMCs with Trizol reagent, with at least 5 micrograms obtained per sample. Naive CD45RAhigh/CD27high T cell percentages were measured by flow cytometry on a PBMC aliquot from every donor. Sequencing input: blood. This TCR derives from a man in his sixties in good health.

The bases read TGTGCCAGCAGCCAAGACGCAGCGGGGCAAGAGACCCAGTACTTC. Its amino acids are CASSQDAAGQETQYF. Recombination connected TRBV3-1 to TRBJ2-5; TRBD2 agrees with 7 junctional bases. CDR1 and CDR2 were assigned from the germline V gene (reference sequence) as LGHDT and YNNKEL. Including the terminal cysteine and phenylalanine, the CDR3 comprises 15 residues. The sequence is cut down to CDR3 DNA, 45 bases in frame from base 1. Compared with germline, V lacks 0 bases and J lacks 2 bases; bases without a gene match: 3.